Reported below is one TCR delta chain. The CDR3 loop spans 18 amino acids. V gave up 0 bases and J gave up 2 bases; unmatched junction bases: 13. CDR1 is GEAIGNYY, CDR2 EKD, per germline. These data come from a study of gamma-delta T cells after stem cell transplantation. TCRdb re-called clones from the RT-PCR reads using CATT. In the table there are around 1,100 delta-chain clones, more than 9.5% of which are singletons. Material for sequencing was gamma-delta T cells. This receptor was taken from a human donor. It is not recorded whose cells these are; they may come from a transplant donor. This chain connects TRDV2 to TRDJ1; 8 positions match TRDD3. The CDR3 here is CACDTSPTARGITDKLIF. The CDR3 DNA reads as TGTGCCTGTGACACCAGTCCTACGGCCCGGGGGATAACCGATAAACTCATCTTT.